The entry that follows covers one TCR beta chain sequence. The antigen remains unidentified. Here immunoSEQ multiplex PCR was the method, and the copy in TCRdb shows in-frame clones only, minus some. The repertoire holds about 180,000 clones, with 88% as singletons. V was pared by 3 bases and J by 5 bases, with 4 bases of the junction left unmatched. Germline V gene lookup returns CDR1 LGHDT and CDR2 YNNKEL (reference sequence). The CDR3 is 16 amino acids. The record originates from a study of T cell responses to AZD1222 COVID-19 vaccine. Overall study results and limits: Only 6 or 7 AZD1222 recipients tested seropositive at baseline.

The rearrangement joins TRBV3-1 (or the pseudogene TRBV3-2) to TRBJ2-1; 13 bases fit TRBD2. The source material was peripheral blood, sampled 28 days after the second AZD1222 dose. The receptor's source is an adult who received the AZD1222 COVID-19 vaccine. CDR3 in DNA: TGTGCCAGCAGCCAGTGGACTAGCGGGGGTAACAATGAGCAGTTCTTC. It is translated as CASSQWTSGGNNEQFF.